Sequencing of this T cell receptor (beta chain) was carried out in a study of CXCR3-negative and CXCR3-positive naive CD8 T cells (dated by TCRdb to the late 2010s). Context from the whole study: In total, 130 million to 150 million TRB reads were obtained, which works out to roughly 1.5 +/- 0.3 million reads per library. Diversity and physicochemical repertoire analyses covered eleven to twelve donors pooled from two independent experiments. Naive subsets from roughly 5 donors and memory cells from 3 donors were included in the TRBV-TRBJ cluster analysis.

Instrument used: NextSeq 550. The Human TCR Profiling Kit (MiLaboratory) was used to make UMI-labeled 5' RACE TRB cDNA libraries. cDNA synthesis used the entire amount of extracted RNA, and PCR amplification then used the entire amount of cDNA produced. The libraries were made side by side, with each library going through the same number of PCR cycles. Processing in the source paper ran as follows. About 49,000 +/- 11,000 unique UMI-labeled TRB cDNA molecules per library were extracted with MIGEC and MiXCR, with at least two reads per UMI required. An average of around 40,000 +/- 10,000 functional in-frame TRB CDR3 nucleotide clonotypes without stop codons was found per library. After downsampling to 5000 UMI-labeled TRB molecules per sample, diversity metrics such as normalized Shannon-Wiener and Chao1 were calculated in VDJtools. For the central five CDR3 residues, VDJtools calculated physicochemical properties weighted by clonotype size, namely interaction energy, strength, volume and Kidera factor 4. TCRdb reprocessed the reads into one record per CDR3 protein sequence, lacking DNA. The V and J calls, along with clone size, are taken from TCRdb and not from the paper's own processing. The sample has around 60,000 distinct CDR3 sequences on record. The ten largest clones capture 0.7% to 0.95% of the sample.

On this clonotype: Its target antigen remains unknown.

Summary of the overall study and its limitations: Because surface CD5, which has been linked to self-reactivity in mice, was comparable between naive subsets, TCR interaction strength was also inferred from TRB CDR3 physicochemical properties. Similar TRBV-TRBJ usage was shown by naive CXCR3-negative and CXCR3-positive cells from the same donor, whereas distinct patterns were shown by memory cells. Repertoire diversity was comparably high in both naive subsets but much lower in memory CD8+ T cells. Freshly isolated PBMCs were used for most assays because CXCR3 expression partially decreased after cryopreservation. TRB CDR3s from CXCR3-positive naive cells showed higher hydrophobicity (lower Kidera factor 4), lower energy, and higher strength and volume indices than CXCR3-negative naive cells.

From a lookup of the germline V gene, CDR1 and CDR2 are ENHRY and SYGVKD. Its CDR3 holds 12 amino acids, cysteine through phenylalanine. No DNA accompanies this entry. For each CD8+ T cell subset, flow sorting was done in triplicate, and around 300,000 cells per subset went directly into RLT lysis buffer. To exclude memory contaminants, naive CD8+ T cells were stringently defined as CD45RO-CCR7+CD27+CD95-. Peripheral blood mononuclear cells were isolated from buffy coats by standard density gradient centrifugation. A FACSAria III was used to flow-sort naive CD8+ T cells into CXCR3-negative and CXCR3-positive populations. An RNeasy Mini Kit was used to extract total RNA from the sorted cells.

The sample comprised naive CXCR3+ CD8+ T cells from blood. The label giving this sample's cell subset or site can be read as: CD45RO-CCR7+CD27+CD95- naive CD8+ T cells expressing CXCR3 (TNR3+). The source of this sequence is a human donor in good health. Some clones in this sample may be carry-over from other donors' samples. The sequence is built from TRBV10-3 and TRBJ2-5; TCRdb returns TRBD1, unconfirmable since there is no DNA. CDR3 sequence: CASGQGGETQYF.